These 32 T cell receptor beta chains came from one sample sequenced in a study of shared clonotypes between healthy human individuals. TCRdb's table, derived via immunoSEQ multiplex PCR, lists solely in-frame clones and lacks some. The profile shows about 2.5 million clones, approximately 90% of them singletons. The sample comprised naive CD4+ T cells from PBMCs. Described subset: CD45RA+ positively selected. The receptors here all came from a man younger than 30 in good health. Some clones in this sample may be carry-over from other donors' samples.

The gene calls are TRBV7-9 and TRBJ2-6; D gene ambiguous. The V gene lost 2 bases and the J gene lost 0 bases, with 2 bases spanning the gap. CDR3 size: 14 residues. Germline lookup yields CDR1 SEHNR and CDR2 FQNEAQ (reference sequence). CDR3 sequence: CASSLSSGANVLTF. DNA for the CDR3: TGTGCCAGCAGCTTAAGCTCTGGGGCCAACGTCCTGACTTTC.

In its sample, this clone was seen once. Other DNA variants within this sample encode the same CDR3. The chain employs TRBV5-1 and TRBJ2-5; 10 bases line up with TRBD2. Germline CDR1 is SGHRS and CDR2 is YFSETQ. The CDR3 covers 15 residues. Trimming cost V 5 bases and J 3 bases; bases outside gene matches: 7. CDR3 region: CASSLVLAGEETQYF. Written as DNA, the CDR3 is TGCGCCAGCAGTCTTGTCCTAGCGGGAGAAGAGACCCAGTACTTC.

This rearrangement joins TRBV5-1 to TRBJ2-6; the match to TRBD1 covers 10 bases. The CDR3 spans 20 residues. The trim removed 5 bases at V and 2 bases at J, leaving 16 bases unmatched. The germline gives CDR1 SGHRS, CDR2 YFSETQ. CDR3 residues: CASSSWDRGPGSPGANVLTF. The DNA for the CDR3 is TGCGCCAGCAGTTCATGGGACAGGGGCCCGGGCTCCCCTGGGGCCAACGTCCTGACTTTC.

This clone was detected only a few times. The sample holds other DNA sequences that translate to the same CDR3. V usage is TRBV5-1 and J usage is TRBJ1-4, with D perhaps TRBD1 (5 bases). The germline V gene encodes CDR1 SGHRS and CDR2 YFSETQ. The V end was cut by 1 base, the J end by 1 base, with 5 bases between. The CDR3 has 14 residues. The CDR3 nucleotides read TGCGCCAGCAGCTTGCAGGGAACTAATGAAAAACTGTTTTTT. This encodes CASSLQGTNEKLFF.

The chain joins TRBV6-1 to TRBJ1-2; TRBD1 aligns across 7 bases. This CDR3 contains 14 residues. The germline V gene has CDR1 MNHNS and CDR2 SASEGT. V was clipped by 3 bases and J by 5 bases; unmatched bases: 6. In nucleotides, the CDR3 is TGTGCCAGCAGTGACCGAGGGACAGCTTATGGCTACACCTTC. It is translated as CASSDRGTAYGYTF.

The rearrangement uses TRBV7-3 and TRBJ2-2; D is perhaps TRBD2 (6 bases). CDR3 length equals 14 residues. V was cut by 9 bases and J by 7 bases, with 18 bases left in between. Looked up from germline, CDR1 is SGHTA and CDR2 is FQGTGA. CDR3 bases: TGTGCCAGTAGCGGACGGGAGCTCGGCGGGGAGCTGTTTTTT. It encodes CASSGRELGGELFF. Full variable domain (rest looked up from reference TRBV7-3 and TRBJ2-2): GAGVSQTPSNKVTEKGKYVELRCDPISGHTALYWYRQSLGQGPEFLIYFQGTGAADDSGLPNDRFFAVRPEGSVSTLKIQRTERGDSAVYLCASSGRELGGELFFGEGSRLTVL.

The gene calls are TRBV19 and TRBJ1-2; 10 nucleotides align to TRBD1. Trimming removed 6 bases from V and 6 bases from J; junction bases left unmatched: 10. CDR3 length equals 15 residues. Germline CDR1 is LNHDA and CDR2 is SQIVND (reference sequence). The CDR3 is CASSKGQGNADGYTF. CDR3 DNA: TGTGCCAGTAGCAAGGGACAGGGGAATGCGGATGGCTACACCTTC. Based on the CDR3 plus reference TRBV19 and TRBJ1-2, the full variable domain is DGGITQSPKYLFRKEGQNVTLSCEQNLNHDAMYWYRQDPGQGLRLIYYSQIVNDFQKGDIAEGYSVSREKKESFPLTVTSAQKNPTAFYLCASSKGQGNADGYTFGSGTRLTVV.

A note on this clone: Other nucleotide sequences in the sample specify the same CDR3. The V gene is TRBV5-1, the J gene TRBJ2-2; 8 nucleotides align to TRBD1. Germline CDR1 SGHRS, CDR2 YFSETQ. With 4 bases clipped from V and 4 bases from J, the junction kept 6 bases outside the gene matches. The CDR3 contains 15 residues. The CDR3 region is CASSPDRVGTGELFF. CDR3 nucleotides: TGCGCCAGCAGCCCGGACAGGGTAGGCACCGGGGAGCTGTTTTTT.

The chain uses TRBV5-1 and TRBJ2-1, with 7 bases that match TRBD2. The CDR3 loop spans 14 amino acids. Germline CDR1 is SGHRS and CDR2 is YFSETQ. With 2 bases clipped from V and 6 bases from J, the junction kept 5 bases outside the gene matches. The CDR3 nucleotides are TGCGCCAGCAGCTTTCTTGGGGGGGTCAATGAGCAGTTCTTC. This translates into CASSFLGGVNEQFF.

This clone was counted between two and nine times. Distinct nucleotide sequences in the sample also encode this CDR3. This sequence joins TRBV5-1 and TRBJ2-1, with D unresolved. The V gene lost 0 bases and the J gene lost 0 bases, with 4 bases spanning the gap. The CDR3 runs to 14 residues. Germline CDR1 and CDR2: SGHRS and YFSETQ. The CDR3: CASSLDGSYNEQFF. For the CDR3, the DNA is TGCGCCAGCAGCTTGGACGGCTCCTACAATGAGCAGTTCTTC.

This clone was picked up one time. The rearrangement uses TRBV21-1 and TRBJ2-7; the tabulated D call, TRBD2, remains unverified against the DNA. TRBV21-1 represents a pseudogene. The CDR3 is made up of 14 amino acids. The chain's CDR3 is CASSKAGGLYEQYF. CDR3 coding DNA: TGTGCCAGCAGCAAAGCCGGGGGTTTGTACGAGCAGTACTTC.

This chain joins TRBV5-1 and TRBJ2-5; D gene unclear. CDR3 length: 14 amino acids. The V end was cut by 1 base, the J end by 5 bases, with 12 bases between. The germline V gene encodes CDR1 SGHRS and CDR2 YFSETQ. The CDR3 sequence is CASSLFRSGETQYF. CDR3 nucleotide sequence: TGCGCCAGCAGCTTGTTCAGGTCCGGGGAGACCCAGTACTTC.

This sequence joins TRBV7-6 and TRBJ2-2; perhaps TRBD2 as D (7 bases). Germline CDR1 SGHVS, CDR2 FNYEAQ. The CDR3 runs 17 residues. V was cut by 0 bases and J by 5 bases, with 16 bases left in between. CDR3 in amino acids: CASSLAPVGGRTGELFF. CDR3 nucleotides: TGTGCCAGCAGCTTAGCGCCTGTCGGGGGGCGAACCGGGGAGCTGTTTTTT.

This sequence joins TRBV6-4 and TRBJ2-7; the D gene could be TRBD1 or TRBD2 (5 bases each). This CDR3 region has 15 residues. Deletions cut 3 bases from V and 2 bases from J, with 14 bases between. Germline V gene sequence: CDR1 MRHNA, CDR2 SNTAGT. The CDR3 here is CASSEARGSTYEQYF. The CDR3 DNA reads as TGTGCCAGCAGTGAAGCGAGGGGATCCACCTACGAGCAGTACTTC.

CDR3 bases: TGCAGTGCTAGAATAGGCGGCCAGTACTTC. Its translation is CSARIGGQYF. The rearrangement links TRBV20-1 to TRBJ2-7; D gene uncertain. Between the trimmed V and J ends, which lost 2 bases and 10 bases, there was a span of 9 bases. Germline assignment: CDR1 DFQATT and CDR2 SNEGSKA (reference sequence). The CDR3 consists of 10 residues.

J is TRBJ2-7 and V is TRBV9, with D possibly being TRBD1 (5 bases). The germline V gene has CDR1 SGDLS and CDR2 YYNGEE. Trimming cost V 0 bases and J 4 bases, with 14 bases left between them. The CDR3 covers 15 residues. CDR3 in amino acids: CASSVAQGRAYEQYF. The CDR3 DNA sequence: TGTGCCAGCAGCGTAGCCCAGGGTAGGGCGTACGAGCAGTACTTC.

The chain is built from TRBV2 and TRBJ2-1; 13 bases are shared with TRBD2. The CDR3 contains 15 residues. Looked up from germline, CDR1 is SNHLY and CDR2 is FYNNEI. V was clipped by 6 bases and J by 5 bases; unmatched bases: 4. CDR3 amino acids: CASRGLAGFHNEQFF. The CDR3 DNA follows: TGTGCCAGCAGGGGACTAGCGGGATTCCACAATGAGCAGTTCTTC.

The V and J genes are TRBV4-1 and TRBJ1-2; TRBD1 matches at 7 bases. Trimming removed 1 base from V and 4 bases from J; junction bases left unmatched: 6. The germline V gene encodes CDR1 MGHRA and CDR2 YSYEKL. The CDR3 extends over 15 amino acids. The CDR3 loop reads CASSQGEDRPYGYTF. CDR3 in DNA: TGCGCCAGCAGCCAAGGAGAGGACAGGCCCTATGGCTACACCTTC.

The J gene is TRBJ2-5, the V gene TRBV10-3; no firm D call. V shed 6 bases and J shed 4 bases, with 6 bases lying between them. This CDR3 is 11 amino acids long. The germline V gene encodes CDR1 ENHRY and CDR2 SYGVKD. The CDR3, as DNA: TGTGCCATCAGCTCCAGAGAGACCCAGTACTTC. Translated: CAISSRETQYF.

The V call is TRBV7-9, the J call TRBJ2-3, with D tentatively TRBD1 (6 bases). The CDR3 loop spans 18 amino acids. V was clipped by 4 bases and J by 0 bases, with 20 bases between them. Germline lookup yields CDR1 SEHNR and CDR2 FQNEAQ (reference sequence). CDR3 loop: CASSSPTGSPSSTDTQYF. The CDR3 coding sequence is TGTGCCAGCAGCTCGCCAACAGGGAGCCCCTCTAGCACAGATACGCAGTATTTT.

The rearrangement joins TRBV18 to TRBJ2-3, with D unclear. CDR1 KGHSH and CDR2 LQKENI come from the germline V gene. The germline V and J ends were trimmed by 0 bases and 4 bases, with 8 bases remaining between them. The CDR3 loop spans 14 amino acids. CDR3 DNA: TGTGCCAGCTCACCACCCTCTAAGTCAGATACGCAGTATTTT. This gives the protein CASSPPSKSDTQYF.

This clone was counted once. Within the sample, other DNA sequences also encode this same CDR3. The chain is built from TRBV28 and TRBJ2-3; D not certain. The CDR3 length is 12 residues. CDR1 MDHEN and CDR2 SYDVKM come from the germline V gene. V was trimmed by 5 bases and J by 6 bases, leaving 9 bases between them. CDR3 nucleotides: TGTGCCAGCAGTCCCCTGGGGGATACGCAGTATTTT. This codes for CASSPLGDTQYF.

The CDR3 loop reads CAWSRRVGGNQPQHF. CDR3 DNA sequence: TGTGCCTGGAGTCGCAGGGTGGGGGGCAATCAGCCCCAGCATTTT. This chain uses TRBV30 with TRBJ1-5, with D possibly TRBD1 on 5 matching bases. V dropped 2 bases and J dropped 2 bases, with 13 bases sitting between them. Germline CDR1 GTSNPN, CDR2 SVGIG (reference sequence). The CDR3 spans 15 residues.

This clone appeared a single time. The V call is TRBV19, the J call TRBJ2-3, with D perhaps being TRBD1 or TRBD2 (5 bases each). The CDR3 loop spans 16 amino acids. V was trimmed by 2 bases and J by 0 bases, leaving 12 bases between them. Per germline, CDR1 LNHDA and CDR2 SQIVND (reference sequence). The CDR3: CASSIRDQSSTDTQYF. The CDR3 DNA reads as TGTGCCAGTAGTATAAGGGACCAGTCTAGCACAGATACGCAGTATTTT.

The gene calls are TRBV4-1 and TRBJ2-7; D ambiguous. The CDR3 runs to 14 residues. The germline V gene has CDR1 MGHRA and CDR2 YSYEKL. V was clipped by 0 bases and J by 8 bases, with 14 bases between them. The CDR3 region has the DNA TGCGCCAGCAGCCAAGACCCCCTCGGCTCCAAGCAGTACTTC. This translates into CASSQDPLGSKQYF.

The rearrangement links TRBV15 to TRBJ1-2, with D hard to call. The ends were cut back, 0 bases at V and 8 bases at J, with 10 bases in the middle. Germline lookup yields CDR1 LNHNV and CDR2 YYDKDF (reference sequence). This CDR3 is 13 amino acids long. The CDR3 region is CATSRDADQGYTF. CDR3 sequence (DNA): TGTGCCACCAGCAGAGATGCGGACCAGGGCTACACCTTC.

V and J are TRBV5-1 and TRBJ2-7; 8 bases fit TRBD1. The CDR3 runs 15 residues. The trim removed 2 bases at V and 7 bases at J, leaving 11 bases unmatched. Germline V gene sequence: CDR1 SGHRS, CDR2 YFSETQ. CDR3 nucleotide sequence: TGCGCCAGCAGCTTCTCGACAGGGGTTCTGTGGGAGCAGTACTTC. Translating it yields CASSFSTGVLWEQYF.

The genes are TRBV6-5 and TRBJ2-7; 7 bases agree with TRBD1. The trim removed 6 bases at V and 10 bases at J, leaving 15 bases unmatched. The CDR3 length is 14 residues. Germline CDR1 MNHEY, CDR2 SVGAGI. The CDR3: CASRETGQVGEQYF. CDR3 nucleotides: TGTGCCAGCAGGGAGACCGGACAGGTTGGGGAACAGTACTTC.

This chain uses TRBV4-2 with TRBJ2-7; the D gene is possibly TRBD1 (5 bases). Deletions cut 0 bases from V and 2 bases from J, with 14 bases between. The germline V gene encodes CDR1 LGHNA and CDR2 YNFKEQ. The CDR3 runs to 16 residues. CDR3 in amino acids: CASSQDPGLGTYEQYF. The CDR3 DNA sequence: TGTGCCAGCAGCCAAGATCCAGGGTTGGGGACCTACGAGCAGTACTTC.

The rearrangement joins TRBV2 to TRBJ2-5; TRBD1 might be the D (6 bases). Trimming took 5 bases from V and 5 from J, leaving 12 bases between them. Germline CDR1 is SNHLY and CDR2 is FYNNEI. The CDR3 has 13 amino acids. Here the CDR3 DNA reads TGTGCCAGCAGTCGGAACGACAGGGAGACCCAGTACTTC. Translating gives CASSRNDRETQYF.

As DNA, the CDR3 is TGTGCCAGCACCACCCGGGACAGACTCTATCAGCCCCAGCATTTT. It translates to CASTTRDRLYQPQHF. V gene TRBV28 combines with J gene TRBJ1-5; 7 bases fit TRBD1. This CDR3 has 15 amino acids. Germline V gene sequence: CDR1 MDHEN, CDR2 SYDVKM. With 7 bases clipped from V and 5 bases from J, the junction kept 11 bases outside the gene matches. Together with reference TRBV28 and TRBJ1-5, the CDR3 gives the full variable domain: DVKVTQSSRYLVKRTGEKVFLECVQDMDHENMFWYRQDPGLGLRLIYFSYDVKMKEKGDIPEGYSVSREKKERFSLILESASTNQTSMYLCASTTRDRLYQPQHFGDGTRLSIL.

The genes are TRBV6-1 and TRBJ1-2; possibly TRBD1 for D (5 bases). The length of the CDR3 is 13 residues. With 6 bases removed from V and 4 bases from J, the gap between germline ends came to 12 bases. The germline CDR1 and CDR2 sequences are MNHNS and SASEGT. CDR3 loop: CASRGPGSYGYTF. CDR3 sequence (DNA): TGTGCCAGCAGGGGACCGGGGAGCTATGGCTACACCTTC.